Detailed here is one T cell receptor beta chain. Its target is not known. V lost 3 bases, J lost 4 bases, and 2 bases stayed unmatched. The CDR3 is 15 residues long. At the Johns Hopkins FTIC core, DNA taken from cultured CD4+ T cells was sequenced by way of the Oncomine TCR Beta short-read assay. Researchers extracted genomic DNA from CD4+ T cells that had been cultured. MiXCR was run by TCRdb on the PCR reads, yielding one entry per CDR3 protein. Of 7,800 or so distinct CDR3 sequences listed, about half are singletons. Treatment in this sample: approximately 9-day PBMC culture with coronavirus spike peptide pools or control peptides (ViraFEST assay). Peptide pools at around 10 ug/ml stimulated about 1.8 million PBMCs per well with roughly 10 IU/ml IL-2. This sample is part of a study of vaccination and CD4 T cells after COVID-19. Study summary: Stimulation used overlapping spike peptides from SARS-CoV-2, HCoV-NL63, HCoV-OC43 and HCoV-229E.

This TCR came from a human donor who had recovered from COVID-19. The chain is built from TRBV12-3 or TRBV12-4 and TRBJ2-1, with 11 bases aligning to TRBD2. Sequencing was done on a sample of CD4+ T cells from blood, cultured in vitro. Here the CDR3 reads CASSLTSGIYNEQFF. The CDR3 DNA sequence: TGTGCCAGCAGTTTGACTAGCGGGATATACAATGAGCAGTTCTTC.